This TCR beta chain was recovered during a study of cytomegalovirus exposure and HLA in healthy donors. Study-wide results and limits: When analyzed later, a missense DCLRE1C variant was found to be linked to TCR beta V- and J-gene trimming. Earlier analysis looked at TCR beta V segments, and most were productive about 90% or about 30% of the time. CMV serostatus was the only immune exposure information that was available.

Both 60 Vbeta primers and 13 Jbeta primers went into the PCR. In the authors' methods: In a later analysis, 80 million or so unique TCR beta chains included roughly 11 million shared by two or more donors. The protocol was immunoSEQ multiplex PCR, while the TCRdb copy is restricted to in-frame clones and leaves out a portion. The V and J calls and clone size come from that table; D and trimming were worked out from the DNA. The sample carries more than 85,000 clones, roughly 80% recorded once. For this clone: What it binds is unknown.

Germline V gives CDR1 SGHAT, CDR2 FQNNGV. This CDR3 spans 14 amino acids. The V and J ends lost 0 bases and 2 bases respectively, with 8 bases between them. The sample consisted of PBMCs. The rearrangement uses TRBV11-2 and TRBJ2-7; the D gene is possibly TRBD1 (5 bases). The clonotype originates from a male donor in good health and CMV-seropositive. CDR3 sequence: CASSLDRVAYEQYF. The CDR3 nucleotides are TGTGCCAGCAGCTTAGACAGGGTCGCCTACGAGCAGTACTTC. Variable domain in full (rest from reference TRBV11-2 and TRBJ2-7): EAGVAQSPRYKIIEKRQSVAFWCNPISGHATLYWYQQILGQGPKLLIQFQNNGVVDDSQLPKDRFSAERLKGVDSTLKIQPAKLEDSAVYLCASSLDRVAYEQYFGPGTRLTVT.